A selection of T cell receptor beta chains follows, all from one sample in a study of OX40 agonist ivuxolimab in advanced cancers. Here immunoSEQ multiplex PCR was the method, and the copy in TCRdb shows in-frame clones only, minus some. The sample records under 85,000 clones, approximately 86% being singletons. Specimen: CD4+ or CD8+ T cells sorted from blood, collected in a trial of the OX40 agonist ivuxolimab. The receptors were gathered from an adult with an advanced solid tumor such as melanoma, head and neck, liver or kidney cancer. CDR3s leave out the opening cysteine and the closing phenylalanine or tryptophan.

CDR3aa: ASSSMALNNEQF; v_gene: TRBV11-2; j_gene: TRBJ2-1
CDR3aa: ASSPGTGGQPQH; v_gene: TRBV7-9; j_gene: TRBJ1-5
CDR3aa: ASSLALGEGYGYT; v_gene: TRBV5-1; j_gene: TRBJ1-2
CDR3aa: ASRVRTGLIERYT; v_gene: TRBV5-6; j_gene: TRBJ1-2
CDR3aa: ASTWGGDQPQH; v_gene: TRBV28; j_gene: TRBJ1-5
CDR3aa: ASSPPGNTGELF; v_gene: TRBV7-3; j_gene: TRBJ2-2
CDR3aa: ASSPRTSGETQY; v_gene: TRBV13; j_gene: TRBJ2-5
CDR3aa: AWSVGWTGGTVGEAF; v_gene: TRBV30; j_gene: TRBJ1-1
CDR3aa: ASSSPESFNYGYT; v_gene: TRBV7-2; j_gene: TRBJ1-2
CDR3aa: ASSDQETQY; v_gene: TRBV18; j_gene: TRBJ2-5
CDR3aa: ASSQPRDRGPAGGLNEQF; v_gene: TRBV9; j_gene: TRBJ2-1
CDR3aa: ASSPRQVLETQY; v_gene: TRBV7-9; j_gene: TRBJ2-5
CDR3aa: ASSTGVDQPQH; v_gene: TRBV5-1; j_gene: TRBJ1-5
CDR3aa: ASSEALVNSGNTIY; v_gene: TRBV6-1; j_gene: TRBJ1-3
CDR3aa: ASSPGQGVGTIY; v_gene: TRBV18; j_gene: TRBJ1-3
CDR3aa: ASSFQGGEKLF; v_gene: TRBV7-2; j_gene: TRBJ1-4
CDR3aa: ASSLFSGGNEKLF; v_gene: TRBV27; j_gene: TRBJ1-4
CDR3aa: ASSTRDRSNQPQH; v_gene: TRBV19; j_gene: TRBJ1-5
CDR3aa: ASSQQGFRTDTQY; v_gene: TRBV7-3; j_gene: TRBJ2-3
CDR3aa: ASSTGGSSYNEQF; v_gene: TRBV9; j_gene: TRBJ2-1
CDR3aa: ASRLDRGSYEQY; v_gene: TRBV11-2; j_gene: TRBJ2-7
CDR3aa: ASSFGGDQPQH; v_gene: TRBV7-9; j_gene: TRBJ1-5
CDR3aa: ASNARNQPQH; v_gene: TRBV28; j_gene: TRBJ1-5
CDR3aa: ASSQEGNGYT; v_gene: TRBV4-2; j_gene: TRBJ1-2
CDR3aa: ASSQQGNYGYT; v_gene: TRBV6-6; j_gene: TRBJ1-2
CDR3aa: ASSATRGGELF; v_gene: TRBV5-6; j_gene: TRBJ2-2
CDR3aa: ASSIWAGGPDQPQH; v_gene: TRBV19; j_gene: TRBJ1-5
CDR3aa: ASSLDHSGANVLT; v_gene: TRBV11-2; j_gene: TRBJ2-6
CDR3aa: ASSTHRQGYDQPQH; v_gene: TRBV19; j_gene: TRBJ1-5
CDR3aa: ASSREDRGGELF; v_gene: TRBV14; j_gene: TRBJ2-2
CDR3aa: AWNNPGSYGYT; v_gene: TRBV30; j_gene: TRBJ1-2
CDR3aa: ASSLEQGRSPLH; v_gene: TRBV5-1; j_gene: TRBJ1-6
CDR3aa: ASSDYRIHKINHGYT; v_gene: TRBV28; j_gene: TRBJ1-2
CDR3aa: ASIGERNYGYT; v_gene: TRBV5-6; j_gene: TRBJ1-2
CDR3aa: AWTGLAGGPNEQF; v_gene: TRBV30; j_gene: TRBJ2-1
CDR3aa: ASSYRQAGGYT; v_gene: TRBV5-6; j_gene: TRBJ1-2
CDR3aa: ASSSDREEAF; v_gene: TRBV18; j_gene: TRBJ1-1
CDR3aa: ASSPAADSGNTIY; v_gene: TRBV18; j_gene: TRBJ1-3
CDR3aa: ASSQTSGGSNTGELF; v_gene: TRBV4-2; j_gene: TRBJ2-2
CDR3aa: ASSGTGSQGYGYT; v_gene: TRBV6-5; j_gene: TRBJ1-2
CDR3aa: AFAGVYQETQY; v_gene: TRBV30; j_gene: TRBJ2-5
CDR3aa: AISDRRKTYNEQF; v_gene: TRBV10-3; j_gene: TRBJ2-1
CDR3aa: ASSIVQQGKSNQPQH; v_gene: TRBV19; j_gene: TRBJ1-5
CDR3aa: ASANVGNDSPLH; v_gene: TRBV6-5; j_gene: TRBJ1-6
CDR3aa: ASSPGQLSNGYT; v_gene: TRBV28; j_gene: TRBJ1-2
CDR3aa: ASSLTRTGGVKTQY; v_gene: TRBV5-1; j_gene: TRBJ2-5
CDR3aa: ASSQERTESYNSPLH; v_gene: TRBV4-3; j_gene: TRBJ1-6
CDR3aa: ASSATGAGATNEKLF; v_gene: TRBV5-4; j_gene: TRBJ1-4
CDR3aa: ASSLDGAHSYNEQF; v_gene: TRBV5-1; j_gene: TRBJ2-1
CDR3aa: ASPGTNNSPLH; v_gene: TRBV6-5; j_gene: TRBJ1-6
CDR3aa: ASSLGQGLNQPQH; v_gene: TRBV6-5; j_gene: TRBJ1-5
CDR3aa: ASSTGQPTDTQY; v_gene: TRBV19; j_gene: TRBJ2-3
CDR3aa: ASSLDREPHGYT; v_gene: TRBV7-9; j_gene: TRBJ1-2
CDR3aa: ASSLLAAGETQY; v_gene: TRBV7-9; j_gene: TRBJ2-3
CDR3aa: ASSPTGAEKLF; v_gene: TRBV7-8; j_gene: TRBJ1-4